What follows is one TCR beta chain and its context. The antigen remains unidentified. V lost 3 bases to trimming and J lost 0 bases, with 7 bases between them. The CDR3 runs 14 residues. The germline V gene encodes CDR1 KGHSH and CDR2 LQKENI. These data belong to a study of T cell responses to AZD1222 COVID-19 vaccine. Study-wide results and caveats: The donor cohort was predominantly white British with a female majority, and clonal diversity may have been underestimated. Nearly half of spike-specific TCRs reportedly go after variant regions that carry no mutations. There were repertoire samples only from the period after the peak T cell response. Spike-specific TCR breadth rose after two AZD1222 doses, and depth rose as well.

Sequencing used immunoSEQ multiplex PCR; TCRdb keeps in-frame clones, though not all of them. The sample yields approximately 150,000 clones, about 89% seen once. The sequencing used peripheral blood, collected 28 days after the second AZD1222 dose. This chain links TRBV18 with TRBJ2-3; D is perhaps TRBD2 (6 bases). The TCR comes from an adult who received the AZD1222 COVID-19 vaccine. The DNA of the CDR3 is TGTGCCAGCTCACCGAGCGGGAGCACAGATACGCAGTATTTT. It translates to CASSPSGSTDTQYF.